This TCR beta chain was captured by sequencing in a study of blood T cell repertoires in COVID-19. Study details: Samples representing acute and convalescent COVID-19 were sourced from the United States, Italy and Spain.

During active infection, Seattle patients enrolled and were then monitored through disease. In the original workflow: Reference gene primer amplification gave estimated nucleated cell counts. The repertoire was sequenced with immunoSEQ multiplex PCR; TCRdb's copy has only in-frame clones and lacks some. The DNA was the basis for D and trimming; V, J and clone size are from that table. The sample yields more than 45,000 clones, approximately 84% seen once. Sequencing was performed on peripheral blood. The sequence came from a woman older than 75 with COVID-19, enrolled during active disease.

The chain's CDR3 is CASSFDQGSSYEQYF. CDR3 sequence (DNA): TGTGCCAGCAGTTTCGACCAGGGAAGCTCCTACGAGCAGTACTTC. The genes are TRBV28 and TRBJ2-7, with a possible D match to TRBD1 (5 bases). V lost 3 bases and J lost 0, with 12 bases in between. The CDR3 has 15 amino acids. The germline CDR1 and CDR2 sequences are MDHEN and SYDVKM.